What follows describes a single T cell receptor (beta chain). Its antigen is not identified. This sample was taken from a study of response to subunit inactivated influenza vaccine. Study-wide results and limits: A suggestion made by the authors is that each seasonal influenza vaccination recruits few new T cells.

TCRdb re-derived calls from the RT-PCR reads in MiXCR, one entry per CDR3 protein. The data show roughly 760,000 distinct CDR3 sequences, approximately 22% seen once. This clonotype was sampled from a man between 50 and 59 years old who received an inactivated influenza vaccine. This sample comprised PBMCs from blood, obtained less than 6 days after vaccination.

The CDR3 bases are TGTGCCAGCAGTTCGGGACAGGGCTACTATGGCTACACCTTC. Encoded protein: CASSSGQGYYGYTF. The chain combines TRBV12-3 or TRBV12-4 with TRBJ1-2, with 9 bases identical to TRBD1. The ends lost 4 bases at V and 3 bases at J; junction bases unmatched: 3. The length of the CDR3 is 14 residues.